The 15 T cell receptor beta chains below come from one sample, sequenced in a study of graft-versus-host responses after intestinal transplantation. For these TCRs, the target antigens are not known. Repertoires were generated with immunoSEQ multiplex PCR, while TCRdb's copy carries only in-frame clones and drops some. The sample carries 80,000 to 100,000 clones, around 93% recorded once. The material was unstimulated CD8+ T cells sorted from spleen or lymph node cells, obtained before transplant. The receptors shown here come from a human donor who was the organ donor for an intestinal transplant.

The chain carries TRBV19 and TRBJ2-1, with 7 bases aligning to TRBD1. The germline V gene has CDR1 LNHDA and CDR2 SQIVND (reference sequence). There are 16 residues in the CDR3. J gave up 5 bases and V 5 bases, and 12 bases lay outside the gene matches. In DNA, the CDR3 is TGTGCCAGTAGTCTTGAGACAGGGATTACTGACAATGAGCAGTTCTTC. The encoded protein is CASSLETGITDNEQFF.

The V and J genes are TRBV30 and TRBJ1-4, with D uncertain. Between the trimmed V and J ends, which lost 0 bases and 0 bases, there was a span of 5 bases. Germline V lookup: CDR1 GTSNPN, CDR2 SVGIG (reference sequence). The CDR3 runs to 14 residues. The CDR3 DNA sequence: TGTGCCTGGAGTGTTGGCACAACTAATGAAAAACTGTTTTTT. Translated: CAWSVGTTNEKLFF.

A single count supports this clone. The chain links TRBV7-9 to TRBJ1-2, with D possibly matching TRBD1 (5 bases). Trimming stripped 0 bases from V and 2 bases from J, with 16 bases between. CDR1 SEHNR and CDR2 FQNEAQ come from the germline V gene (reference sequence). This CDR3 is built from 17 residues. CDR3 coding DNA: TGTGCCAGCAGCTTAGCGCTTAGGGGCTCAGGGAACTATGGCTACACCTTC. Its translation is CASSLALRGSGNYGYTF.

The chain recombines TRBV19 with TRBJ1-1; D may be TRBD1 (5 bases). The CDR3 sequence is 14 residues long. Germline assignment: CDR1 LNHDA and CDR2 SQIVND (reference sequence). Trimming cost V 6 bases and J 4 bases, with 15 bases left between them. This CDR3 reads CASRTRDSSTEAFF. CDR3 coding DNA: TGTGCCAGTAGGACCAGGGATTCGAGCACTGAAGCTTTCTTT. Full variable domain (missing parts from reference TRBV19 and TRBJ1-1): DGGITQSPKYLFRKEGQNVTLSCEQNLNHDAMYWYRQDPGQGLRLIYYSQIVNDFQKGDIAEGYSVSREKKESFPLTVTSAQKNPTAFYLCASRTRDSSTEAFFGQGTRLTVV.

This chain joins TRBV30 and TRBJ2-7, with TRBD1 matching over 10 bases. CDR1 is GTSNPN and CDR2 is SVGIG in the germline V gene (reference sequence). V lost 1 base to trimming and J lost 4 bases; unmatched junction nucleotides: 4. The length of the CDR3 is 14 residues. The CDR3 DNA sequence: TGTGCCTGGAGTGCAGGGGACAGGGGTTACGAGCAGTACTTC. As protein: CAWSAGDRGYEQYF.

The V call is TRBV14, the J call TRBJ2-7; 8 bases line up with TRBD1. Germline CDR1 and CDR2: SGHDN and FVKESK. The CDR3 consists of 17 residues. Losses at the gene ends were 1 base for V and 3 bases for J; bases not matched to a gene: 11. CDR3 DNA: TGTGCCAGCAGCCAAGGATGGTCGGACAGGGCCCTCTACGAGCAGTACTTC. This codes for CASSQGWSDRALYEQYF.

Comment on this clone: At one of its ends the junction is not consistent with the germline gene, which may arise from a read error. The CDR3, as DNA: TGTGCCAGCAGCCGCACACAGGACAGGGGTAACGATGGCTACACCTTC. Translated, it gives CASSRTQDRGNDGYTF. This chain links TRBV11-2 with TRBJ1-2; 9 positions agree with TRBD1. From germline, CDR1 is SGHAT and CDR2 FQNNGV. The CDR3 is 16 residues long.

V is TRBV30 and J is TRBJ2-6; D remains unclear. The V end lost 0 bases, the J end lost 7 bases, and 13 bases lay between the germline ends. This CDR3 has 15 amino acids. CDR1 is GTSNPN, CDR2 SVGIG, per germline (reference sequence). The CDR3 region has the DNA TGTGCCTGGAGTGTACGACTCCTGGGTGCCAACGTCCTGACTTTC. This gives the protein CAWSVRLLGANVLTF.

The chain joins TRBV10-2 to TRBJ2-3, with D perhaps matching TRBD1 (5 bases). Per the germline V gene, CDR1 is WSHSY and CDR2 is SAAADI. CDR3 length: 15 amino acids. V lost 7 bases and J lost 2, with 16 bases in between. The CDR3 DNA follows: TGCGCCAGCACCAACGGACATTCCAACACAGATACGCAGTATTTT. Protein sequence: CASTNGHSNTDTQYF.

The CDR3 DNA is TGTGCCAGCAGTCCAAACGGACTAGCGGGAGAGGTTACCGGGGAGCTGTTTTTT. It yields the protein CASSPNGLAGEVTGELFF. The chain recombines TRBV27 with TRBJ2-2, with 13 bases fitting TRBD2. CDR3 length: 18 residues. Trimming cost V 5 bases and J 5 bases; bases outside gene matches: 11. Germline V gene sequence: CDR1 MNHEY, CDR2 SMNVEV (reference sequence).

CDR3 sequence reads: CAISFRDYPNLKQYF. CDR3 bases: TGTGCCATTTCCTTTCGGGACTATCCCAACCTTAAGCAGTATTTT. This chain links TRBV7-9 with TRBJ2-3; 7 bases align to TRBD2. The V and J ends lost 10 bases and 11 bases, in that order; junction bases with no gene match: 21. There are 15 residues in the CDR3. Germline V lookup: CDR1 SEHNR, CDR2 FQNEAQ (reference sequence).

The V call is TRBV11-3, the J call TRBJ2-3; 9 positions agree with TRBD1. The germline V gene encodes CDR1 SGHNT and CDR2 YENEEA. V gave up 5 bases and J gave up 4 bases; unmatched junction bases: 7. The CDR3 spans 15 residues. For the CDR3, the DNA is TGTGCCAGCAGCAAACCGGGACAGGGAGCAGATACGCAGTATTTT. Translated, it gives CASSKPGQGADTQYF. Based on the CDR3 plus reference TRBV11-3 and TRBJ2-3, the full variable domain is EAGVVQSPRYKIIEKKQPVAFWCNPISGHNTLYWYLQNLGQGPELLIRYENEEAVDDSQLPKDRFSAERLKGVDSTLKIQPAELGDSAVYLCASSKPGQGADTQYFGPGTRLTVL.

CDR3 bases: TGTGCCAGCAGTGCCTCGACAGCATTAGCCAAAAACATTCAGTACTTC. Residues: CASSASTALAKNIQYF. J is TRBJ2-4 and V is TRBV28; tentatively, D is TRBD1 (5 bases). Germline V CDR1 and CDR2: MDHEN, SYDVKM. This CDR3 has 16 amino acids. The V end was cut by 5 bases, the J end by 0 bases, with 14 bases between.

The gene calls are TRBV7-8 and TRBJ2-5; D is uncertain. V dropped 3 bases and J dropped 5 bases, with 16 bases sitting between them. The germline V gene encodes CDR1 SGHVS and CDR2 FQNEAQ. This CDR3 comprises 15 residues. The CDR3 DNA follows: TGTGCCAGCAGCTTCTTTGCCCCCCTCGGGGAGACCCAGTACTTC. Its protein is CASSFFAPLGETQYF.

The chain combines TRBV19 with TRBJ2-2; TRBD1 agrees at 7 bases. After removal of 6 bases from V and 7 bases from J, the junction contained 8 bases not matched to a gene. This CDR3 spans 14 amino acids. Germline V gives CDR1 LNHDA, CDR2 SQIVND (reference sequence). CDR3 sequence reads: CASRSRGQGGELFF. CDR3 in DNA: TGTGCCAGTAGGTCGAGGGGGCAAGGCGGGGAGCTGTTTTTT.